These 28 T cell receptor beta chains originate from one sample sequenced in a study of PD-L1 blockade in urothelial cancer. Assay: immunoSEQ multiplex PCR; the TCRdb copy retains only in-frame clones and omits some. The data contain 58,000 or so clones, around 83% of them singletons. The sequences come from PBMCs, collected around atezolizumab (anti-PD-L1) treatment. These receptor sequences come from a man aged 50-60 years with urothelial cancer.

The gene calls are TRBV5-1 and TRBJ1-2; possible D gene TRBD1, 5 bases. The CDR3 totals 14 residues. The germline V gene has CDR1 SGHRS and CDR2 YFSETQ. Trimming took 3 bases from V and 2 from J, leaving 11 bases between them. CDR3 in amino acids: CASSSKQGNYGYTF. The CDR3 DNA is TGCGCCAGCAGCTCGAAGCAGGGAAACTATGGCTACACCTTC.

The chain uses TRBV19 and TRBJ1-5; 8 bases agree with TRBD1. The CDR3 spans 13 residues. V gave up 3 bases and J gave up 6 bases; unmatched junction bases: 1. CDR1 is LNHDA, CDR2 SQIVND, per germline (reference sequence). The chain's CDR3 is CASSIGQGQPQHF. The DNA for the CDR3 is TGTGCCAGTAGTATCGGACAGGGTCAGCCCCAGCATTTT.

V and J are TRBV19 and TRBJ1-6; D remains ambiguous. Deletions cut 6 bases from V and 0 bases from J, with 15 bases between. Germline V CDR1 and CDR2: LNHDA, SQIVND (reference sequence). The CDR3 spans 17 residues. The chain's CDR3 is CASRTGFPSSYNSPLHF. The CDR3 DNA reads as TGTGCCAGTAGGACGGGTTTCCCGAGCTCCTATAATTCACCCCTCCACTTT.

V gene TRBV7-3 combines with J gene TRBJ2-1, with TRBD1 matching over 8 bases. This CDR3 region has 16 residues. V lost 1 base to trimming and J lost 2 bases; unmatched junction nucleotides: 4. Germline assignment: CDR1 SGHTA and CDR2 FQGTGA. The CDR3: CASSLNQGAAYNEQFF. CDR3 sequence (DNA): TGTGCCAGCAGCTTAAATCAGGGGGCTGCCTACAATGAGCAGTTCTTC.

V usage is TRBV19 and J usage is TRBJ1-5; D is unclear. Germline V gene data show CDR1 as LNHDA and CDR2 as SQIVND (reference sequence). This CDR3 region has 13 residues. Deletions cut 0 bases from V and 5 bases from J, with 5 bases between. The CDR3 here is CASSIDRYQPQHF. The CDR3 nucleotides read TGTGCCAGTAGTATAGATAGATATCAGCCCCAGCATTTT.

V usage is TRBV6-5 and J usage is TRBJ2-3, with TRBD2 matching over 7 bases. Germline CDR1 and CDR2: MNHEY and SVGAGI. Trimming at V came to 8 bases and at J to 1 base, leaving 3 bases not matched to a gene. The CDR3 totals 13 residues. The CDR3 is CASRLAGTDTQYF. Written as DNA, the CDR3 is TGTGCCAGCCGGCTAGCGGGCACAGATACGCAGTATTTT.

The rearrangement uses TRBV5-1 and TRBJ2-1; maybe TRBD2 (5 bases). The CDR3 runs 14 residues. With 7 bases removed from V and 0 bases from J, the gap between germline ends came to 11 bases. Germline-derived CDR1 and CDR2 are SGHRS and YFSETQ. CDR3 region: CASCQGSSYNEQFF. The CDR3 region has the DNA TGCGCCAGCTGTCAAGGGAGCTCCTACAATGAGCAGTTCTTC.

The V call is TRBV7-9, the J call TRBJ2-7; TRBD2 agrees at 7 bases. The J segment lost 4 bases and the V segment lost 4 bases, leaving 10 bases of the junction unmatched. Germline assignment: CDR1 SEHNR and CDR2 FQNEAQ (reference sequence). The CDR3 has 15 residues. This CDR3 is CASSSPNGREYEQYF. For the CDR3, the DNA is TGTGCCAGCAGCTCACCCAATGGGCGGGAGTACGAGCAGTACTTC. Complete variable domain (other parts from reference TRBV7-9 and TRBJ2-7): DTGVSQNPRHKITKRGQNVTFRCDPISEHNRLYWYRQTLGQGPEFLTYFQNEAQLEKSRLLSDRFSAERPKGSFSTLEIQRTEQGDSAMYLCASSSPNGREYEQYFGPGTRLTVT.

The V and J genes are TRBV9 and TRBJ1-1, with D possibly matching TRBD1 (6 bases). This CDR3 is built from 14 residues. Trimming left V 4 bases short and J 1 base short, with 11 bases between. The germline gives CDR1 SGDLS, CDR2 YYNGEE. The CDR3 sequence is CASSPDRTNTEAFF. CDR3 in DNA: TGTGCCAGCAGCCCAGACAGGACGAACACTGAAGCTTTCTTT.

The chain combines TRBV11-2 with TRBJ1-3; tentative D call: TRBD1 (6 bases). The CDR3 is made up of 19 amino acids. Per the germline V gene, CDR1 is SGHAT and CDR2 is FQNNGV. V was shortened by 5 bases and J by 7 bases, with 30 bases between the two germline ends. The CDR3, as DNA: TGTGCCAGCAGCAAACCCCAGGGGAACCCTTATGTGGGTACCAACACCATATATTTT. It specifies CASSKPQGNPYVGTNTIYF.

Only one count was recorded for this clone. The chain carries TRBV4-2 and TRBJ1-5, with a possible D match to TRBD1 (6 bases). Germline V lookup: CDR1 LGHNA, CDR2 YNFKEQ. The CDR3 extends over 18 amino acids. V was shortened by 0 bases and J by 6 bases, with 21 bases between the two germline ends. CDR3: CASSQDAPIQGVFQPQHF. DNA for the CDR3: TGTGCCAGCAGCCAAGATGCCCCTATACAGGGAGTTTTTCAGCCCCAGCATTTT.

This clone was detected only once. In nucleotides, the CDR3 is TGTGCCAGCAGTGTACAGGGTTACGAGCAGTACTTC. Its translation: CASSVQGYEQYF. The chain links TRBV6-1 to TRBJ2-7, with D possibly matching TRBD1 (6 bases). Trimming left V 4 bases short and J 4 bases short, with 8 bases between. Germline V CDR1 and CDR2: MNHNS, SASEGT. The CDR3 consists of 12 residues.

The CDR3 protein is CASSKIAGDYGYTF. The CDR3 DNA is TGTGCCAGTAGTAAAATCGCAGGGGACTATGGCTACACCTTC. The genes are TRBV19 and TRBJ1-2; perhaps TRBD1 as D (6 bases). The CDR3 is made up of 14 amino acids. V was trimmed by 4 bases and J by 3 bases, leaving 12 bases between them. Germline V CDR1 and CDR2: LNHDA, SQIVND (reference sequence).

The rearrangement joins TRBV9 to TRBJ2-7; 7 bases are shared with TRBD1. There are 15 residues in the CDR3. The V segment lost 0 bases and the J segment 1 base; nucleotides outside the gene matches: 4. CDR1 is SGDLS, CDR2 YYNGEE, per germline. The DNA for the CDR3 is TGTGCCAGCAGCGTAGAGGGGACAGCGTCCTACGAGCAGTACTTC. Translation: CASSVEGTASYEQYF.

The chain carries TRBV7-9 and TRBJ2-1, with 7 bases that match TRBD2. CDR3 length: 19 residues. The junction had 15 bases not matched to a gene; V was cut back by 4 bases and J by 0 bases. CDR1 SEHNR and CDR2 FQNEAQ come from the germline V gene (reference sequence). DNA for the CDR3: TGTGCCAGCAGCTCCACCACCCACGCTAGCGGAAGCTCCTACAATGAGCAGTTCTTC. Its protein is CASSSTTHASGSSYNEQFF.

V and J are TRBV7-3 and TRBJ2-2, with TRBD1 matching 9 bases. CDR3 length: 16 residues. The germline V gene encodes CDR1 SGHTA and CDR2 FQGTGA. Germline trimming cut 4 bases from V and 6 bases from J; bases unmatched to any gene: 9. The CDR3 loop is CASSSLGQGSAGELFF. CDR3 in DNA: TGTGCCAGCAGCTCATTGGGACAGGGTTCTGCCGGGGAGCTGTTTTTT.

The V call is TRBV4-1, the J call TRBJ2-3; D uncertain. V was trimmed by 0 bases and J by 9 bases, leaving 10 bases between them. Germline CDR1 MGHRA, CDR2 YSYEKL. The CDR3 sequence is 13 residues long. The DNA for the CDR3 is TGCGCCAGCAGCCAAGAGGGCCCCCCGACGCAGTATTTT. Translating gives CASSQEGPPTQYF.

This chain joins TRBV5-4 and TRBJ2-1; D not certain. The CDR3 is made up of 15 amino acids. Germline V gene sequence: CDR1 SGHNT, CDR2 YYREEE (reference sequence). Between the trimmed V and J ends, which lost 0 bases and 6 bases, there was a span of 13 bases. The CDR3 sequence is CASSLEARRGNEQFF. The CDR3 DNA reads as TGTGCCAGCAGCTTGGAAGCAAGGAGAGGCAATGAGCAGTTCTTC.

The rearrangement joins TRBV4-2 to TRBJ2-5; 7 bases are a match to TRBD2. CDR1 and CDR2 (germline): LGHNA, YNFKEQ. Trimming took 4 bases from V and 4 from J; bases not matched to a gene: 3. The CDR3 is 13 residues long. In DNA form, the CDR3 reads TGTGCCAGCAGCCTCGGGACTACAGAGACCCAGTACTTC. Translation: CASSLGTTETQYF.

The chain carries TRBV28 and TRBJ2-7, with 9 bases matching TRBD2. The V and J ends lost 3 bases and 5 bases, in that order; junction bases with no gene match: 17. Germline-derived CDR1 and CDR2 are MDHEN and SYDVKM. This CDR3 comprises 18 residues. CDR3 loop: CASSLRSLAGGPNDEQYF. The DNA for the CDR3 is TGTGCCAGCAGTTTGCGGTCGTTGGCGGGAGGGCCAAACGACGAGCAGTACTTC. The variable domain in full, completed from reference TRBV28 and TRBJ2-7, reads DVKVTQSSRYLVKRTGEKVFLECVQDMDHENMFWYRQDPGLGLRLIYFSYDVKMKEKGDIPEGYSVSREKKERFSLILESASTNQTSMYLCASSLRSLAGGPNDEQYFGPGTRLTVT.

The CDR3 loop reads CASGAKVAYEQYF. In DNA, the CDR3 is TGTGCCAGCGGGGCCAAAGTGGCCTACGAGCAGTACTTC. This chain uses TRBV6-6 with TRBJ2-7, with D possibly being TRBD1 (5 bases). The CDR3 consists of 13 residues. Trimming removed 8 bases at V and 2 bases at J, with 13 bases between. Germline V gene sequence: CDR1 MNHNY, CDR2 SVGAGI (reference sequence).

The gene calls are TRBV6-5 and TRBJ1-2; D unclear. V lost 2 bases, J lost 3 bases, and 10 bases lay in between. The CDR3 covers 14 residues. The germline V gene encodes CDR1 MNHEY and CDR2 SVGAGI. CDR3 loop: CASSYRRRDYGYTF. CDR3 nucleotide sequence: TGTGCCAGCAGTTACAGGCGACGGGACTATGGCTACACCTTC.

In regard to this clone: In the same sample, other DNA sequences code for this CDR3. CDR3 nucleotides: TGTGCCCTGGGGCAGGGCTCCACTGAAGCTTTCTTT. Translated, it gives CALGQGSTEAFF. J is TRBJ1-1 and V is TRBV6-1, with D possibly being TRBD1 (5 bases). The V end was cut by 11 bases, the J end by 4 bases, with 14 bases between. From germline, CDR1 is MNHNS and CDR2 SASEGT. CDR3 length: 12 residues.

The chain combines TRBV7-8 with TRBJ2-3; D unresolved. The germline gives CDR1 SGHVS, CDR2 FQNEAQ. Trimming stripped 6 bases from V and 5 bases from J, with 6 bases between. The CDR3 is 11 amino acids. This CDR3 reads CASRVGDTQYF. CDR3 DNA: TGTGCCAGCAGGGTCGGAGATACGCAGTATTTT.

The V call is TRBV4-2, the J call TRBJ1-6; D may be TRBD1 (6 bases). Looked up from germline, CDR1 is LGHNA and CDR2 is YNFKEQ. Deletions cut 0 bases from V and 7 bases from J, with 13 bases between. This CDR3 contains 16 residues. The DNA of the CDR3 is TGTGCCAGCAGCCAAGACCCCCCTGGGGGCAATTCACCCCTCCACTTT. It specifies CASSQDPPGGNSPLHF.

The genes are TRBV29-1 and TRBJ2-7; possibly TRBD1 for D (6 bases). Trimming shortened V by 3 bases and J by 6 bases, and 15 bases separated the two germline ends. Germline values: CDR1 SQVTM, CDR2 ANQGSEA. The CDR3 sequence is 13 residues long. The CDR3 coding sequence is TGCAGCGTTGATCCAACAGGGATAGGCGAGCAGTACTTC. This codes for CSVDPTGIGEQYF.

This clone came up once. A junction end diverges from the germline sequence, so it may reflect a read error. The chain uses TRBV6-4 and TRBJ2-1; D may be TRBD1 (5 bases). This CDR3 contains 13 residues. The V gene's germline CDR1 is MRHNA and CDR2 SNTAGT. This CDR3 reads CASSDSVRGEQFF. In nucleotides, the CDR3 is TGTGCCAGCAGCGACTCGGTTAGGGGTGAGCAGTTCTTC.

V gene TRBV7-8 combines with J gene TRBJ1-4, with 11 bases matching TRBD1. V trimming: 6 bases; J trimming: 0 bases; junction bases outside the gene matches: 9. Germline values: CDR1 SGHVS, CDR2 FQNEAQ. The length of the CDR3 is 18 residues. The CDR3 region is CASRGRTGGLSTNEKLFF. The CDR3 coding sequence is TGTGCCAGCAGAGGACGGACAGGGGGCCTGTCAACTAATGAAAAACTGTTTTTT.